This TCR beta chain was observed in a study of cytomegalovirus exposure and HLA in healthy donors. Germline V gene data show CDR1 as MNHEY and CDR2 as SMNVEV (reference sequence). The CDR3 length is 14 residues. V was cut by 6 bases and J by 6 bases, with 17 bases left in between. The primer mix had 60 Vbeta and 13 Jbeta primers. Generated by immunoSEQ multiplex PCR, the TCRdb table keeps only in-frame clones and is missing some. The sample lists around 100,000 clones, 79% seen once, with about 4% in the top ten. The TCR comes from a man in his forties or fifties in good health and CMV-seropositive. The sample was PBMCs. The chain is built from TRBV27 and TRBJ1-2, with D perhaps matching TRBD1 (5 bases). The CDR3 region is CASSQRGGGHGYTF. DNA for the CDR3: TGTGCCAGCAGCCAGCGTGGGGGGGGTCATGGCTACACCTTC.